What follows are 28 T cell receptor beta chains derived from one specimen sequenced in a study of cytomegalovirus exposure and HLA in healthy donors. The PCR employed 60 Vbeta primers together with 13 Jbeta primers. Only in-frame clones appear in the TCRdb table, and some are missing; sequencing was by immunoSEQ multiplex PCR. The repertoire includes about 240,000 clones, about 80% of them detected once, and roughly 7.4% sits in the top ten. The sequenced sample was PBMCs. The receptor source for this set is a woman aged 60-70 years in good health and CMV-seropositive.

The chain joins TRBV6-6 to TRBJ2-7; D call uncertain. CDR1 and CDR2 from the germline V gene are MNHNY and SVGAGI (reference sequence). The CDR3 spans 15 residues. Trimming removed 0 bases at V and 0 bases at J, with 9 bases between. DNA of the CDR3: TGTGCCAGCAGTTACTCTTTAGCAGTCTCCTACGAGCAGTACTTC. Translated, it gives CASSYSLAVSYEQYF.

The chain couples TRBV18 to TRBJ2-1; D is ambiguous. V shed 1 base and J shed 1 base, with 14 bases lying between them. The length of the CDR3 is 17 residues. Germline V CDR1 and CDR2: KGHSH, LQKENI. The CDR3 protein is CASSPQRLHSSYNEQFF. The CDR3 bases are TGTGCCAGCTCACCACAGAGACTCCACTCGTCCTACAATGAGCAGTTCTTC.

The V gene is TRBV11-2, the J gene TRBJ2-1; TRBD2 might be the D (6 bases). The CDR3 extends over 15 amino acids. CDR1 and CDR2 from the germline V gene are SGHAT and FQNNGV. Between the trimmed V and J ends, which lost 4 bases and 8 bases, there was a span of 18 bases. CDR3 nucleotides: TGTGCCAGCAGCTCAAGACTAGTCCCTATTGATGAGCAGTTCTTC. It translates to CASSSRLVPIDEQFF.

The rearrangement joins TRBV19 to TRBJ1-2; D may be TRBD1 (5 bases). CDR3 length: 12 residues. CDR1 and CDR2 from the germline V gene are LNHDA and SQIVND (reference sequence). The ends were cut back, 2 bases at V and 5 bases at J, with 6 bases in the middle. CDR3 nucleotide sequence: TGTGCCAGTAGTATAAGGGGTTATGGCTACACCTTC. This encodes CASSIRGYGYTF. The entire variable domain, with the rest obtained from reference TRBV19 and TRBJ1-2, is as follows: DGGITQSPKYLFRKEGQNVTLSCEQNLNHDAMYWYRQDPGQGLRLIYYSQIVNDFQKGDIAEGYSVSREKKESFPLTVTSAQKNPTAFYLCASSIRGYGYTFGSGTRLTVV.

This CDR3 reads CASSDRLAGGTGELFF. The CDR3 bases are TGCGCCAGCAGTGACCGACTAGCGGGAGGCACCGGGGAGCTGTTTTTT. The chain joins TRBV10-1 to TRBJ2-2; 13 nucleotides line up with TRBD2. After removal of 3 bases from V and 4 bases from J, the junction contained 2 bases not matched to a gene. The CDR3 loop spans 16 amino acids. In germline, CDR1 is WNHNN, CDR2 SYGVQD (reference sequence).

In this sample, this clone turned up a few times. This chain uses TRBV30 with TRBJ2-3; TRBD2 matches at 8 bases. This CDR3 has 14 residues. With 5 bases clipped from V and 0 bases from J, the junction kept 4 bases outside the gene matches. Germline loops: CDR1 GTSNPN, CDR2 SVGIG (reference sequence). This CDR3 is CAWAAGESTDTQYF. The CDR3 region has the DNA TGTGCCTGGGCAGCGGGAGAGAGCACAGATACGCAGTATTTT.

The V gene is TRBV7-2, the J gene TRBJ1-1; unclear D gene. Germline values: CDR1 SGHTA, CDR2 FQGNSA. CDR3 length equals 12 residues. The germline V and J ends were trimmed by 6 bases and 3 bases, with 8 bases remaining between them. This CDR3 reads CASRPGYTEAFF. The CDR3 coding sequence is TGTGCCAGCAGACCAGGTTACACTGAAGCTTTCTTT.

This clone was seen only a few times. This chain links TRBV7-9 with TRBJ1-3, with TRBD1 identical over 7 bases. The junction had 2 bases not matched to a gene; V was cut back by 1 base and J by 8 bases. This CDR3 region has 13 residues. In germline, CDR1 is SEHNR, CDR2 FQNEAQ (reference sequence). The CDR3 nucleotides read TGTGCCAGCAGCTTAGAGGGGGCAGACACCATATATTTT. It is translated as CASSLEGADTIYF.

The chain's CDR3 is CSVLGVETEAFF. DNA of the CDR3: TGCAGCGTTTTAGGGGTGGAGACTGAAGCTTTCTTT. V usage is TRBV29-1 and J usage is TRBJ1-1; D perhaps matches TRBD1 (5 bases). Trimming took off 5 bases at V and 5 bases at J, with 12 bases between the two ends. This CDR3 comprises 12 residues. Germline values: CDR1 SQVTM, CDR2 ANQGSEA.

In this sample, this clone turned up once. This chain links TRBV7-9 with TRBJ1-3; D gene ambiguous. This CDR3 has 13 amino acids. Trimming took off 8 bases at V and 2 bases at J, with 10 bases between the two ends. The germline CDR1 and CDR2 sequences are SEHNR and FQNEAQ (reference sequence). Here the CDR3 reads CASAAEPGNTIYF. In DNA, the CDR3 is TGTGCCAGCGCGGCGGAACCTGGAAACACCATATATTTT.

This clone was picked up one time. The gene calls are TRBV14 and TRBJ1-5, with 10 bases aligning to TRBD1. Trimming cost V 4 bases and J 0 bases; bases outside gene matches: 12. CDR3 length: 19 amino acids. The germline V gene has CDR1 SGHDN and CDR2 FVKESK. CDR3 nucleotide sequence: TGTGCCAGCAGCCTTCTCCGGGACAGGGGCCCCTATAGCAATCAGCCCCAGCATTTT. Protein sequence: CASSLLRDRGPYSNQPQHF.

This chain connects TRBV2 to TRBJ2-1; 9 bases map to TRBD2. V was pared by 6 bases and J by 0 bases, with 6 bases of the junction left unmatched. In germline, CDR1 is SNHLY, CDR2 FYNNEI. This CDR3 is built from 16 residues. CDR3 in DNA: TGTGCCAGCAGGTCTAGCGGGATCCCCTCCTACAATGAGCAGTTCTTC. It encodes CASRSSGIPSYNEQFF.

The chain joins TRBV6-5 to TRBJ1-5; D perhaps matches TRBD1 (6 bases). The CDR3 is 15 amino acids. Germline V gene data show CDR1 as MNHEY and CDR2 as SVGAGI. The V and J ends lost 6 bases and 4 bases respectively, with 16 bases between them. The CDR3 here is CASSLQGGRNQPQHF. The DNA of the CDR3 is TGTGCCAGCAGCCTACAGGGAGGGCGGAATCAGCCCCAGCATTTT.

The V and J genes are TRBV5-6 and TRBJ2-2; possible D gene TRBD2, 5 bases. Germline loops: CDR1 SGHDT, CDR2 YYEEEE. CDR3 length: 16 residues. The germline V and J ends were trimmed by 4 bases and 0 bases, with 13 bases remaining between them. CDR3 nucleotides: TGTGCCAGCAGCATGGACGGGGTCGCGAACACCGGGGAGCTGTTTTTT. The encoded protein is CASSMDGVANTGELFF.

V is TRBV6-5 and J is TRBJ2-3; a possible D gene is TRBD1 (5 bases). Trimming removed 6 bases at V and 3 bases at J, with 13 bases between. The germline V gene has CDR1 MNHEY and CDR2 SVGAGI. This CDR3 contains 14 residues. CDR3 in amino acids: CASRTTERTDTQYF. For the CDR3, the DNA is TGTGCCAGCAGAACGACAGAAAGAACAGATACGCAGTATTTT.

The chain joins TRBV7-6 to TRBJ2-6; D may be TRBD1 (6 bases). Germline values: CDR1 SGHVS, CDR2 FNYEAQ. The CDR3 consists of 19 residues. Between the trimmed V and J ends, which lost 5 bases and 0 bases, there was a span of 20 bases. The DNA of the CDR3 is TGTGCCAGCAGCCATCTGAGATCGGGACACCTCTCTGGGGCCAACGTCCTGACTTTC. It specifies CASSHLRSGHLSGANVLTF.

The gene calls are TRBV5-1 and TRBJ2-1, with 10 bases aligning to TRBD2. CDR1 is SGHRS, CDR2 YFSETQ, per germline. V lost 3 bases to trimming and J lost 1 base; unmatched junction nucleotides: 10. CDR3 size: 18 residues. The CDR3 DNA sequence: TGCGCCAGCAGCTGGACTTCTACTAGCGGGAAATCCTACAATGAGCAGTTCTTC. Translated, it gives CASSWTSTSGKSYNEQFF.

The chain joins TRBV19 to TRBJ2-5; perhaps TRBD2 as D (5 bases). Between the trimmed V and J ends, which lost 1 base and 4 bases, there was a span of 13 bases. CDR3 size: 15 residues. CDR1 is LNHDA and CDR2 is SQIVND in the germline V gene (reference sequence). The CDR3, as DNA: TGTGCCAGTAGTATAGCGACGATGGGGAGAGAGACCCAGTACTTC. This codes for CASSIATMGRETQYF.

V is TRBV7-3 and J is TRBJ2-5; D may be TRBD1 (6 bases). The V end lost 2 bases, the J end lost 2 bases, and 15 bases lay between the germline ends. The length of the CDR3 is 16 residues. In germline, CDR1 is SGHTA, CDR2 FQGTGA. The CDR3 spells CASSLLSSRGQETQYF. CDR3 in DNA: TGTGCCAGCAGCTTATTGTCCTCGAGGGGGCAAGAGACCCAGTACTTC.

This clone was picked up one time. V and J are TRBV29-1 and TRBJ1-2; a possible D gene is TRBD1 (6 bases). Deletions cut 3 bases from V and 8 bases from J, with 16 bases between. Looked up from germline, CDR1 is SQVTM and CDR2 is ANQGSEA. The CDR3 runs to 13 residues. This chain's CDR3 is CSVDSGGGWGYTF. CDR3 nucleotide sequence: TGCAGCGTTGACTCGGGAGGGGGTTGGGGCTACACCTTC.

The gene calls are TRBV5-1 and TRBJ2-2, with a possible D match to TRBD1 (6 bases). The germline V gene has CDR1 SGHRS and CDR2 YFSETQ. V lost 4 bases and J lost 3, with 10 bases in between. CDR3 length equals 14 residues. CDR3 sequence: CASSRPGDTGELFF. In DNA, the CDR3 is TGCGCCAGCAGCCGACCAGGGGACACCGGGGAGCTGTTTTTT.

V is TRBV19 and J is TRBJ2-2; D gene uncertain. V gave up 3 bases and J gave up 3 bases, with 8 bases separating them. Per germline, CDR1 LNHDA and CDR2 SQIVND (reference sequence). CDR3 size: 14 residues. The DNA for the CDR3 is TGTGCCAGTAGTATGTTGGCGGACACCGGGGAGCTGTTTTTT. Amino acids: CASSMLADTGELFF.

This clone was recorded a few times. The J gene is TRBJ2-7, the V gene TRBV6-6, with D uncertain. The CDR3 extends over 13 amino acids. Looked up from germline, CDR1 is MNHNY and CDR2 is SVGAGI (reference sequence). Trimming took off 6 bases at V and 0 bases at J, with 9 bases between the two ends. Written as DNA, the CDR3 is TGTGCCAGCAGGGCGTCTAGCTCCTACGAGCAGTACTTC. It codes for CASRASSSYEQYF.

This clone has just a few counts. The rearrangement links TRBV5-6 to TRBJ2-7; D uncertain. V was clipped by 0 bases and J by 0 bases, with 10 bases between them. Germline V gene sequence: CDR1 SGHDT, CDR2 YYEEEE. The CDR3 has 15 amino acids. The CDR3 nucleotides are TGTGCCAGCAGCTTGGATGCTACTCGCTCCTACGAGCAGTACTTC. This encodes CASSLDATRSYEQYF.

The chain is built from TRBV7-3 and TRBJ1-1; no definite D call. Germline V gene data show CDR1 as SGHTA and CDR2 as FQGTGA. The CDR3 has 13 residues. The ends were cut back, 4 bases at V and 3 bases at J, with 9 bases in the middle. Written as DNA, the CDR3 is TGTGCCAGCAGCTCTCTGTCGGACACTGAAGCTTTCTTT. As protein: CASSSLSDTEAFF.

V usage is TRBV29-1 and J usage is TRBJ1-1; the match to TRBD1 covers 7 bases. Losses at the gene ends were 4 bases for V and 2 bases for J; bases not matched to a gene: 13. This CDR3 is built from 16 residues. In germline, CDR1 is SQVTM, CDR2 ANQGSEA. CDR3: CSVGKGGRGANTEAFF. CDR3 in DNA: TGCAGCGTTGGGAAAGGGGGCCGGGGTGCTAACACTGAAGCTTTCTTT. The whole variable domain, filled in from reference TRBV29-1 and TRBJ1-1, reads SAVISQKPSRDICQRGTSLTIQCQVDSQVTMMFWYRQQPGQSLTLIATANQGSEATYESGFVIDKFPISRPNLTFSTLTVSNMSPEDSSIYLCSVGKGGRGANTEAFFGQGTRLTVV.

This clone has just a few counts. Other DNA sequences in the same sample also yield this CDR3. The rearrangement joins TRBV28 to TRBJ2-7; the D is unclear. Germline lookup yields CDR1 MDHEN and CDR2 SYDVKM. V lost 5 bases to trimming and J lost 4 bases, with 6 bases between them. There are 11 residues in the CDR3. The CDR3 sequence: CASSLRYEQYF. The DNA of the CDR3 is TGTGCCAGCAGTCTCAGGTACGAGCAGTACTTC.

Note on this clone: The junction differs from germline at one of its ends, possibly a read error. The chain joins TRBV7-9 to TRBJ2-7, with D possibly being TRBD2 (5 bases). Per germline, CDR1 SEHNR and CDR2 FQNEAQ (reference sequence). The length of the CDR3 is 13 residues. CDR3 protein: CSSALDPGDEQYF. The CDR3 DNA reads TGTTCCAGCGCCTTGGACCCCGGGGACGAGCAGTACTTC.